Listed below are T cell receptor beta chains from one sample, sequenced in a study of radiotherapy plus CTLA-4 blockade in lung cancer. The assay was immunoSEQ multiplex PCR, and TCRdb's table has in-frame clones only and misses some. Of around 100,000 clones detected, about 80% appear once; the ten largest clones hold approximately 3.5%. The specimen comprised peripheral blood, sampled from a patient treated with radiotherapy plus ipilimumab. The source is a human donor with non-small cell lung cancer that progressed on radiotherapy plus ipilimumab. Some clones in this sample may be carry-over from other donors' samples. CDR3s include the opening cysteine and the closing phenylalanine or tryptophan. A D gene is named only where the DNA matches it firmly. A clone size is listed for some rows: how often the clone was seen (once, few, many), or a class if it is expanded.

D gene	V gene	clone size	J gene	CDR3 protein	CDR3 DNA
NA	TRBV7-8	few	TRBJ1-2	CASGFSDTGLSPYGYTF	TGTGCCAGCGGATTCTCGGACACTGGCCTATCCCCCTATGGCTACACCTTC
NA	TRBV5-6	NA	TRBJ2-7	CASSLFFSGEQYF	TGTGCCAGCAGCTTGTTCTTCAGCGGCGAGCAGTACTTC
NA	TRBV15	NA	TRBJ1-2	CATSRHPQETYGYTF	TGTGCCACCAGCAGACACCCTCAGGAGACCTATGGCTACACCTTC
TRBD1	TRBV15	once	TRBJ1-2	CATSRDRGRLYGYTF	TGTGCCACCAGCAGAGACAGGGGGCGCCTCTATGGCTACACCTTC
NA	TRBV19	NA	TRBJ1-2	CASSPGTYGYTF	TGTGCCAGTAGTCCCGGGACCTATGGCTACACCTTC
TRBD2	TRBV11-2	NA	TRBJ2-1	CASSLRFLSGALIYNEQFF	TGTGCCAGCAGCTTAAGGTTTCTTAGCGGGGCCCTCATCTACAATGAGCAGTTCTTC
NA	TRBV27	once	TRBJ1-3	CASSKSSTRGTGNTIYF	TGTGCCAGCAGTAAAAGTTCCACCAGGGGAACTGGAAACACCATATATTTT
TRBD1	TRBV6-5	NA	TRBJ2-2	CASSLQGSSGELFF	TGTGCCAGCAGTCTACAGGGGAGCTCCGGGGAGCTGTTTTTT
NA	TRBV5-1	NA	TRBJ2-7	CASSLVAGQTSF	TGCGCCAGCAGCTTGGTAGCGGGACAGACCTCCTTC
TRBD1	TRBV9	NA	TRBJ2-7	CASSVAGTATYEQYF	TGTGCCAGCAGCGTAGCCGGGACAGCGACGTACGAGCAGTACTTC
NA	TRBV20-1	NA	TRBJ2-7	CSASSRYEQYF	TGCAGTGCCAGTTCGCGCTACGAGCAGTACTTC
NA	TRBV7-8	NA	TRBJ1-4	CASSLGPEREKLFF	TGTGCCAGCAGCTTAGGTCCGGAGAGGGAAAAACTGTTTTTT
TRBD2	TRBV13	few	TRBJ2-7	CASSSNGGGSYEQYF	TGTGCCAGCAGCTCCAACGGGGGGGGGTCCTACGAGCAGTACTTC
NA	TRBV9	NA	TRBJ2-1	CASSEGLTIFDEQFF	TGTGCCAGCAGCGAGGGCCTCACGATTTTCGATGAGCAGTTCTTC
NA	TRBV7-9	NA	TRBJ1-1	CASSLDFRAFF	TGTGCCAGCAGCTTAGACTTCCGGGCTTTCTTT
NA	TRBV10-3	NA	TRBJ2-1	CAIREDDNEQFF	TGTGCCATCAGGGAAGACGACAATGAGCAGTTCTTC
NA	TRBV20-1	NA	TRBJ2-3	CSGASDTQYF	TGCAGTGGGGCTAGTGATACGCAGTATTTT
NA	TRBV5-3	NA	TRBJ1-2	CANQGPHPPGTGYTF	TGTGCCAATCAGGGGCCGCACCCCCCCGGGACTGGCTACACCTTC
TRBD2	TRBV5-6	NA	TRBJ2-2	CASSLGGGTGELFF	TGTGCCAGCAGCCTGGGCGGGGGCACCGGGGAGCTGTTTTTT
NA	TRBV5-6	NA	TRBJ1-2	CASSLDARNSPYTF	TGTGCCAGCAGCTTGGACGCGCGTAACAGCCCCTACACCTTC
TRBD1	TRBV25-1	NA	TRBJ2-1	CASSIGGSGYNEQFF	TGTGCCAGCAGTATAGGGGGCTCGGGTTACAATGAGCAGTTCTTC
NA	TRBV29-1	once	TRBJ1-1	CSVVVGGLNTEAFF	TGCAGCGTTGTAGTGGGGGGGCTGAACACTGAAGCTTTCTTT
TRBD1	TRBV19	few	TRBJ2-2	CASHDRGNTGELFF	TGTGCCAGCCACGACAGGGGTAACACCGGGGAGCTGTTTTTT
NA	TRBV7-6	NA	TRBJ1-6	CASSLDPALISYNSPLHF	TGTGCCAGCAGCTTAGATCCAGCGCTCATCTCCTATAATTCACCCCTCCACTTT
NA	TRBV9	NA	TRBJ1-2	CASSRDTNYGYTF	TGTGCCAGCAGCCGGGACACCAACTATGGCTACACCTTC
NA	TRBV27	NA	TRBJ1-5	CASSLLGRGGGQPQHF	TGTGCCAGCAGTTTATTGGGGCGCGGGGGTGGTCAGCCCCAGCATTTT
NA	TRBV28	NA	TRBJ1-1	CASSPPGFEAFF	TGTGCCAGCAGTCCCCCCGGGTTCGAAGCTTTCTTT
NA	TRBV4-1	NA	TRBJ1-1	CASSQFYSGSTEAFF	TGCGCCAGCAGCCAATTCTACTCGGGGAGCACTGAAGCTTTCTTT
NA	TRBV20-1	NA	TRBJ1-4	CSARTYEKLFF	TGCAGTGCTAGAACTTATGAAAAACTGTTTTTT
TRBD1	TRBV5-6	NA	TRBJ2-5	CASSLHRGETQYF	TGTGCCAGCAGCTTACACAGGGGAGAGACCCAGTACTTC
NA	TRBV2	NA	TRBJ1-5	CASSESREYQPQHF	TGTGCCAGCAGTGAATCCAGGGAGTATCAGCCCCAGCATTTT
TRBD1	TRBV19	NA	TRBJ1-5	CASSTRDRVGFGQPQHF	TGTGCCAGTAGTACAAGGGACAGGGTCGGGTTCGGGCAGCCCCAGCATTTT
TRBD2	TRBV2	NA	TRBJ2-7	CASAGGSPTYEQYF	TGTGCCAGCGCGGGGGGGAGCCCTACCTACGAGCAGTACTTC
NA	TRBV11-1	NA	TRBJ2-5	CASSVYREQETQYF	TGTGCCAGCAGCGTCTACAGGGAACAAGAGACCCAGTACTTC
NA	TRBV11-3	NA	TRBJ2-3	CASSMGDTQYF	TGTGCCAGCAGCATGGGAGATACGCAGTATTTT
NA	TRBV19	NA	TRBJ2-5	CASSIGRGANQETQYF	TGTGCCAGTAGTATAGGGAGGGGCGCTAACCAAGAGACCCAGTACTTC
TRBD1	TRBV6-1	NA	TRBJ1-5	CASSDPGQGGGNQPQHF	TGTGCCAGCAGTGATCCTGGACAGGGGGGAGGCAATCAGCCCCAGCATTTT
TRBD1	TRBV5-6	NA	TRBJ2-5	CASSLGTGGAETQYF	TGTGCCAGCAGCTTGGGGACAGGGGGGGCCGAGACCCAGTACTTC
TRBD1	TRBV19	once	TRBJ1-5	CASSIAGGKPQHF	TGTGCCAGTAGTATAGCAGGGGGCAAGCCCCAGCATTTT
NA	TRBV27	medium-sized	TRBJ1-2	CASIGLNRVDGYTF	TGTGCCAGCATTGGCTTGAACAGGGTGGATGGCTACACCTTC
NA	TRBV5-1	few	TRBJ1-1	CASSLNTEAFF	TGCGCCAGCAGCTTGAACACTGAAGCTTTCTTT
TRBD1	TRBV30	NA	TRBJ2-7	CAWSSLGQDSYEQYF	TGTGCCTGGAGCTCTTTAGGACAGGACTCCTACGAGCAGTACTTC
NA	TRBV30	once	TRBJ2-1	CAWSVRAGAPRNNEQFF	TGTGCCTGGAGTGTACGGGCGGGGGCCCCTCGGAACAATGAGCAGTTCTTC
NA	TRBV7-9	NA	TRBJ2-7	CASSPRTHEAYEQYF	TGTGCCAGCAGCCCTCGAACCCATGAAGCTTACGAGCAGTACTTC
TRBD1	TRBV18	NA	TRBJ2-7	CASSPLGGQGYEQYF	TGTGCCAGCTCACCACTAGGGGGACAGGGCTACGAGCAGTACTTC
TRBD2	TRBV4-1	NA	TRBJ2-3	CASSRSGGGPDTQYF	TGCGCCAGCAGCCGAAGCGGGGGGGGCCCAGATACGCAGTATTTT
NA	TRBV2	NA	TRBJ2-3	CASSARLADTQYF	TGTGCCAGCAGTGCCCGACTAGCAGATACGCAGTATTTT
TRBD2	TRBV7-3	few	TRBJ2-1	CASRSGGASNEQFF	TGTGCCAGCAGGAGCGGGGGGGCCAGCAATGAGCAGTTCTTC
TRBD1	TRBV27	NA	TRBJ2-6	CASSLMFQGDRSGANVLTF	TGTGCCAGCAGTTTAATGTTCCAGGGGGATCGCTCTGGGGCCAACGTCCTGACTTTC
NA	TRBV4-1	NA	TRBJ2-1	CASSQQGTFPPDNEQFF	TGCGCCAGCAGCCAACAGGGGACCTTCCCCCCAGACAATGAGCAGTTCTTC
NA	TRBV7-9	NA	TRBJ2-7	CASSLGSAGRSPYEQYF	TGTGCCAGCAGCTTAGGGTCGGCGGGGAGGAGCCCCTACGAGCAGTACTTC